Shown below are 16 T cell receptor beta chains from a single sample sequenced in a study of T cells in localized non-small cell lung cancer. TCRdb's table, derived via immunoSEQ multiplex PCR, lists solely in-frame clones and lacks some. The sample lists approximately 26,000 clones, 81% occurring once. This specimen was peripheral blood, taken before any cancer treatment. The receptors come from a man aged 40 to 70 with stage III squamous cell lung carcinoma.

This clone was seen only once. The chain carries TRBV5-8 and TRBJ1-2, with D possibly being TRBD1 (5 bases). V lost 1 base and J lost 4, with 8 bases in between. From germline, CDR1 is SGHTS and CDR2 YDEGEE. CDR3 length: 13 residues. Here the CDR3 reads CASSLRGIYGYTF. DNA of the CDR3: TGTGCCAGCAGCTTGCGGGGGATCTATGGCTACACCTTC.

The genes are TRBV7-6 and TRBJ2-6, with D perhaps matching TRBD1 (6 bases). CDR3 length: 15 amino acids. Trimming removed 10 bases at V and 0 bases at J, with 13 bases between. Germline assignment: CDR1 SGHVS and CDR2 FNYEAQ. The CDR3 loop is CATGTRISGANVLTF. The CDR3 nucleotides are TGTGCCACAGGGACACGGATCTCTGGGGCCAACGTCCTGACTTTC.

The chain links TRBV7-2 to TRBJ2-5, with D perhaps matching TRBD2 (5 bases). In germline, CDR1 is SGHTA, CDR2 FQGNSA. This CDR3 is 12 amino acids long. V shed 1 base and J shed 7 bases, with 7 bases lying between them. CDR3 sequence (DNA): TGTGCCAGCAGCTTAGACGGGGTGACCCAGTACTTC. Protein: CASSLDGVTQYF.

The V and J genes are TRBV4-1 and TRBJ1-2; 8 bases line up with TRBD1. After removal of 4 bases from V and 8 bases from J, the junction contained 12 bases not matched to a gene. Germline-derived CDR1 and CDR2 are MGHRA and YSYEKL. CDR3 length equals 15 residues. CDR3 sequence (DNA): TGCGCCAGCAGCCCAACTTGGACAGGGATAACGGGCTACACCTTC. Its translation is CASSPTWTGITGYTF.

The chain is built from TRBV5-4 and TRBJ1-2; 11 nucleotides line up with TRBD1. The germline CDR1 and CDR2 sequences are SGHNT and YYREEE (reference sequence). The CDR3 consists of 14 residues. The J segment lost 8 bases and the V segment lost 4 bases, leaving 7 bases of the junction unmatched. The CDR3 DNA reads TGTGCCAGCAGCCCCCCGGACAGGGGGCGAGGCTACACCTTC. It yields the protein CASSPPDRGRGYTF.

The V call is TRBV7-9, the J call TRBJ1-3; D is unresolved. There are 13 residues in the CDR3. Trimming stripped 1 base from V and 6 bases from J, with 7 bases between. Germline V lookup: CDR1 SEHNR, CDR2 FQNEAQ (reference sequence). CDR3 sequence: CASSLGRVNTIYF. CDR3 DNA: TGTGCCAGCAGCTTAGGTCGGGTAAACACCATATATTTT. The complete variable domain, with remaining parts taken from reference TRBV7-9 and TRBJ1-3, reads DTGVSQNPRHKITKRGQNVTFRCDPISEHNRLYWYRQTLGQGPEFLTYFQNEAQLEKSRLLSDRFSAERPKGSFSTLEIQRTEQGDSAMYLCASSLGRVNTIYFGEGSWLTVV.

CDR3 protein: CASSRTLLTSGAETQYF. The CDR3 region has the DNA TGTGCCAGCAGCCGAACCCTCCTGACTAGCGGGGCAGAGACCCAGTACTTC. The chain carries TRBV14 and TRBJ2-5; 11 nucleotides line up with TRBD2. Germline V gene lookup returns CDR1 SGHDN and CDR2 FVKESK. The CDR3 extends over 17 amino acids. V was clipped by 4 bases and J by 4 bases; unmatched bases: 11.

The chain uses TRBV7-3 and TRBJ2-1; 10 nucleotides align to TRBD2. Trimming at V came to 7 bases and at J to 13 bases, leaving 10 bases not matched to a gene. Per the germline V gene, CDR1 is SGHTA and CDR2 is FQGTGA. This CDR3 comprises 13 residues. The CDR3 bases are TGTGCCAGCACCTCACTAGCGGGACAGTCCCAGTTCTTC. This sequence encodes CASTSLAGQSQFF.

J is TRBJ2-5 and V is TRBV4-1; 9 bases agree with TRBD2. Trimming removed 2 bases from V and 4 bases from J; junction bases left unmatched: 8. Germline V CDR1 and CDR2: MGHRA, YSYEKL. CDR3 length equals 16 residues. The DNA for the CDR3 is TGCGCCAGCAGCCAACTAGCGGGGAGTGGAGGAGAGACCCAGTACTTC. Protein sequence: CASSQLAGSGGETQYF.

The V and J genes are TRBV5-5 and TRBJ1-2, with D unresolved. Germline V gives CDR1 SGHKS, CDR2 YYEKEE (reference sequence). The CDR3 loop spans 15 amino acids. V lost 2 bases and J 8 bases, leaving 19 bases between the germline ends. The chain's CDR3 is CASSFVGGRGGGYTF. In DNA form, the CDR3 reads TGTGCCAGCAGCTTTGTTGGAGGGCGAGGAGGGGGCTACACCTTC.

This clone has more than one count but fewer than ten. In nucleotides, the CDR3 is TGCGCCAGCAGCTTGGCCTGGGGGCAGGGTGAAAAACTGTTTTTT. Translation gives CASSLAWGQGEKLFF. The chain uses TRBV5-1 and TRBJ1-4; D is possibly TRBD1 (6 bases). Germline assignment: CDR1 SGHRS and CDR2 YFSETQ. The CDR3 is made up of 15 amino acids. Deletions cut 0 bases from V and 7 bases from J, with 13 bases between.

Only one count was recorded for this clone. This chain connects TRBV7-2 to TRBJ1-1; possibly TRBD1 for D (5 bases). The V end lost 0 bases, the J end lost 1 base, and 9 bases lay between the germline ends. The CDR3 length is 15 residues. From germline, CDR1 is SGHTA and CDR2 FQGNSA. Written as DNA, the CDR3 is TGTGCCAGCAGCTTAGCGGGACCCCAGAACACTGAAGCTTTCTTT. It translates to CASSLAGPQNTEAFF.

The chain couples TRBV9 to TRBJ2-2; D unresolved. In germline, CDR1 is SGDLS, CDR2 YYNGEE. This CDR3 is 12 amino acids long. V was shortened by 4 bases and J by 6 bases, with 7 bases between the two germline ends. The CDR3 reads CASSKVPGELFF. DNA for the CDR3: TGTGCCAGCAGCAAAGTTCCCGGGGAGCTGTTTTTT.

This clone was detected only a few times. The CDR3 DNA reads as TGTGCCAGCAGCTTGGTAGCGGGGGGCCGGGAGACCCAGTACTTC. Translated: CASSLVAGGRETQYF. This chain connects TRBV5-6 to TRBJ2-5; 10 bases align to TRBD2. The CDR3 is made up of 15 amino acids. The J segment lost 5 bases and the V segment lost 0 bases, leaving 4 bases of the junction unmatched. Germline CDR1 reads SGHDT; CDR2 reads YYEEEE.

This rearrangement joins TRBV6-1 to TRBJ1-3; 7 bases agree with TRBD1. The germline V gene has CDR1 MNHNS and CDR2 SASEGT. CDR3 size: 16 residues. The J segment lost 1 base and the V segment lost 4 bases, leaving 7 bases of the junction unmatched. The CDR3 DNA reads TGTGCCAGCAGTGGGGGGACAGTCCTTTCTGGAAACACCATATATTTT. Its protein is CASSGGTVLSGNTIYF.

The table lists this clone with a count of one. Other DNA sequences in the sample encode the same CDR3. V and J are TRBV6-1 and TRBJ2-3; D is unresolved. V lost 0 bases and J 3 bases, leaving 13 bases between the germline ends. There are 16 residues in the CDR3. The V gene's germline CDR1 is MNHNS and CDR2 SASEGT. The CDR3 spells CASSEASLQRTDTQYF. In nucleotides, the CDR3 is TGTGCCAGCAGTGAAGCATCCCTGCAACGTACAGATACGCAGTATTTT.